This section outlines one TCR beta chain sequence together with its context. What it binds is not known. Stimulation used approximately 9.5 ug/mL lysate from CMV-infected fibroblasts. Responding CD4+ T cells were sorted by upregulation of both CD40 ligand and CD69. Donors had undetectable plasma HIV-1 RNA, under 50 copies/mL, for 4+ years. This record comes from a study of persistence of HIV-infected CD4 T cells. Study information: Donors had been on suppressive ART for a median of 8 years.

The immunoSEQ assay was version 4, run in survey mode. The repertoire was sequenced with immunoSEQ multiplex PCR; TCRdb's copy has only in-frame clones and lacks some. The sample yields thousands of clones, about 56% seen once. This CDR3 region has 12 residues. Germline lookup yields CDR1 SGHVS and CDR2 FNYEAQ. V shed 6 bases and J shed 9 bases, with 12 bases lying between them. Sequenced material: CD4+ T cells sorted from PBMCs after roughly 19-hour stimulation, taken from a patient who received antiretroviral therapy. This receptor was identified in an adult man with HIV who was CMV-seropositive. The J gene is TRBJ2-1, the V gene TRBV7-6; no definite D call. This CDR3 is CASSPLLGEQFF. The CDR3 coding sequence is TGTGCCAGCAGTCCCTTGCTGGGTGAGCAGTTCTTC. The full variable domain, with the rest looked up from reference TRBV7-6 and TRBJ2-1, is GAGVSQSPRYKVTKRGQDVALRCDPISGHVSLYWYRQALGQGPEFLTYFNYEAQQDKSGLPNDRFSAERPEGSISTLTIQRTEQRDSAMYRCASSPLLGEQFFGPGTRLTVL.